This T cell receptor (beta chain) was captured in a study of cytotoxic CD8 clonotypes in ibrutinib-treated CLL. At the level of the study: The patients comprised about eleven relapsed/refractory and about 15 treatment-naive cases, under 18 IGHV unmutated. After a median of around 70 months, some 14 patients stayed remitted and some 12 progressed; responses had been partial in roughly 25 and complete in 2. An average of around 250,000 productive templates and 94,082 productive rearrangements was obtained per sample.

This CDR3 is built from 15 residues. Germline-derived CDR1 and CDR2 are MNHEY and SVGAGI. V dropped 6 bases and J dropped 1 base, with 13 bases sitting between them. Profiling relied on immunoSEQ multiplex PCR, and the TCRdb table lists in-frame clones only, not all of them. Of some 50,000 clones in the sample, about 50% are singletons; the top ten hold about 27%. This clone was seen a handful of times. The source was PBMCs, collected after 24 months of ibrutinib treatment. The TCR comes from a human donor with chronic lymphocytic leukemia. This chain joins TRBV6-5 and TRBJ1-5; D remains ambiguous. This chain's CDR3 is CASRTTLDSNQPQHF. CDR3 bases: TGTGCCAGCAGGACCACGTTAGACAGCAATCAGCCCCAGCATTTT.